This T cell receptor beta chain was found in a study of regulatory T cells in long-lasting Graves disease. V gave up 5 bases and J gave up 6 bases; unmatched junction bases: 5. Germline V gene sequence: CDR1 SEHNR, CDR2 FQNEAQ (reference sequence). CDR3 size: 13 residues. As for time point: newly diagnosed GD, antithyroid drugs for less than 3 months. The authors made the TCR library using RNA they extracted from PBMCs. Combining iRepertoire HTBI primers with Arm-PCR of CDR3 regions, the authors built TCR beta libraries. TCRdb re-derived calls from the multiplex PCR reads in MiXCR, one entry per CDR3 protein. The profile covers around 450,000 distinct CDR3 sequences, with about 15% appearing a single time and approximately 8% taken by the ten largest. These data are also associated with another study on T cells in Graves' hyperthyroidism and ophthalmopathy. Per that paper: Blood also carried most thyroid clonotypes expanded above 0.001.

The chain links TRBV7-9 to TRBJ1-2; 8 bases align to TRBD1. The clonotype was recovered from a woman aged 40 to 50 with Graves disease. The sequences come from peripheral blood mononuclear cells (PBMCs), collected at new diagnosis, from a patient treated with antithyroid drugs. In nucleotides, the CDR3 is TGTGCCAGCAGCAGTCAGGGGGCTCATGGCTACACCTTC. It yields the protein CASSSQGAHGYTF.